Presented here are 11 T cell receptor beta chains from one specimen sequenced in a study of CD8+CD57+ T cells in acquired aplastic anemia. Genomic DNA constituted the template upon which TCR beta VDJ and CDR3 profiling was performed. Each CDR3 protein gets one entry after TCRdb re-called the reads with MiXCR. The repertoire holds 300,000 or so distinct CDR3 sequences, around 60% seen once, with around 8% in the top ten. The sequenced material came from sorted CD4+, CD8+, or CD8+CD57+ T cells (not recorded which) from PBMCs. The receptor source for this set is a human donor with severe aplastic anemia or a healthy control (not recorded which).

J is TRBJ1-2 and V is TRBV5-4; D is uncertain. CDR3 size: 13 residues. Germline CDR1 is SGHNT and CDR2 is YYREEE (reference sequence). The germline V and J ends were trimmed by 3 bases and 0 bases, with 6 bases remaining between them. Here the CDR3 reads CASSWTANYGYTF. The CDR3 DNA is TGTGCCAGCAGCTGGACGGCTAACTATGGCTACACCTTC.

This clonotype was seen at least ten times. This sequence joins TRBV19 and TRBJ2-5; 7 nucleotides align to TRBD1. Germline CDR1 reads LNHDA; CDR2 reads SQIVND (reference sequence). The CDR3 loop spans 13 amino acids. Losses at the gene ends were 8 bases for V and 3 bases for J; bases not matched to a gene: 6. The CDR3 spells CASLTGTEETQYF. The CDR3, as DNA: TGTGCCAGTCTCACCGGGACAGAAGAGACCCAGTACTTC.

This clonotype appeared many times. The rearrangement uses TRBV4-3 and TRBJ1-3, with D maybe TRBD1 (6 bases). Germline CDR1 and CDR2: LGHNA and YSLEER. The length of the CDR3 is 17 residues. Deletions cut 3 bases from V and 0 bases from J, with 15 bases between. CDR3 nucleotides: TGCGCCAGCAGCCACCAACTACAGGGCGTCTCTGGAAACACCATATATTTT. Amino acids: CASSHQLQGVSGNTIYF.

As concerns this clonotype: A much larger clonotype is one base distant, so this may be a read error. The CDR3 is CASSPRFGMTGVNEQLF. DNA of the CDR3: TGTGCCAGCAGCCCCCGGTTCGGGATGACAGGGGTCAATGAGCAGCTCTTC. This chain links TRBV7-9 with TRBJ2-1, with 8 bases lining up with TRBD1. The CDR3 has 17 residues. CDR1 and CDR2 (germline): SEHNR, FQNEAQ (reference sequence).

V and J are TRBV7-6 and TRBJ2-7, with 9 nucleotides matching TRBD1. Trimming removed 5 bases from V and 0 bases from J; junction bases left unmatched: 8. CDR3 length equals 16 residues. Germline V gives CDR1 SGHVS, CDR2 FNYEAQ. The CDR3 bases are TGTGCCAGCAGCCGAACAGGGGGCTTGAGCTCCTACGAGCAGTACTTC. The encoded protein is CASSRTGGLSSYEQYF. The whole variable domain, filled in from reference TRBV7-6 and TRBJ2-7, reads GAGVSQSPRYKVTKRGQDVALRCDPISGHVSLYWYRQALGQGPEFLTYFNYEAQQDKSGLPNDRFSAERPEGSISTLTIQRTEQRDSAMYRCASSRTGGLSSYEQYFGPGTRLTVT.

The rearrangement uses TRBV20-1 and TRBJ1-6, with TRBD1 as a possible D gene (6 bases). This CDR3 comprises 16 residues. Germline assignment: CDR1 DFQATT and CDR2 SNEGSKA (reference sequence). The V and J ends lost 6 bases and 7 bases respectively, with 22 bases between them. CDR3 protein: CSASSSVGGRNSPLHF. The DNA of the CDR3 is TGCAGTGCCAGCAGTAGTGTTGGGGGGCGAAATTCACCCCTCCACTTT.

The J gene is TRBJ1-5, the V gene TRBV20-1; 9 bases match TRBD1. This CDR3 is 15 amino acids long. With 3 bases clipped from V and 4 bases from J, the junction kept 7 bases outside the gene matches. Germline assignment: CDR1 DFQATT and CDR2 SNEGSKA (reference sequence). The CDR3 DNA follows: TGCAGTGCTAGGAAGCCGGGACAGGGAAATCAGCCCCAGCATTTT. It specifies CSARKPGQGNQPQHF.

This clonotype came up a few times. The chain employs TRBV7-9 and TRBJ1-2; D gene uncertain. The CDR3 covers 15 residues. V was cut by 5 bases and J by 0 bases, with 13 bases left in between. Per the germline V gene, CDR1 is SEHNR and CDR2 is FQNEAQ (reference sequence). CDR3 region: CASSPGSSANYGYTF. In DNA form, the CDR3 reads TGTGCCAGCAGCCCCGGGAGTTCAGCTAACTATGGCTACACCTTC.

In the case of this clonotype: At one end the junction does not follow the germline gene, possibly because of a read error. The V call is TRBV7-3, the J call TRBJ2-7; D gene ambiguous. Germline V gene lookup returns CDR1 SGHTA and CDR2 FQGTGA. The CDR3 loop spans 17 amino acids. The CDR3 spells CASSQERISDRIYEQYF. CDR3 sequence (DNA): TGCGCCAGCAGCCAAGAACGGATATCGGACCGTATCTACGAGCAGTACTTC.

This clonotype was recorded many times. The chain combines TRBV19 with TRBJ2-1; TRBD2 matches at 9 bases. The CDR3 runs 15 residues. Trimming at V came to 1 base and at J to 5 bases, leaving 3 bases not matched to a gene. CDR1 and CDR2 from the germline V gene are LNHDA and SQIVND (reference sequence). The CDR3 loop is CASSIAGGGDNEQFF. Written as DNA, the CDR3 is TGTGCCAGTAGTATAGCGGGCGGGGGGGACAATGAGCAGTTCTTC. The full variable domain, its missing parts supplied by reference TRBV19 and TRBJ2-1, is DGGITQSPKYLFRKEGQNVTLSCEQNLNHDAMYWYRQDPGQGLRLIYYSQIVNDFQKGDIAEGYSVSREKKESFPLTVTSAQKNPTAFYLCASSIAGGGDNEQFFGPGTRLTVL.

The chain is built from TRBV10-3 and TRBJ1-2; the match to TRBD1 covers 8 bases. CDR1 is ENHRY and CDR2 is SYGVKD in the germline V gene. The length of the CDR3 is 14 residues. V dropped 4 bases and J dropped 6; count of bases not matched to a gene: 7. The CDR3 DNA is TGTGCCATCAGTGCGGCGGCGACAGGGGATGGCTACACCTTC. Its translation: CAISAAATGDGYTF.